This T cell receptor beta chain was sequenced during a study of blood T cell repertoires in COVID-19. Study information: The origin of the acute and convalescent COVID-19 samples was the United States, Italy and Spain. Nucleic acid was either cDNA or gDNA, and it came from T cells, B-cell-depleted T cells, or PBMCs.

In the authors' methods: The assay estimated nucleated cells by amplifying reference gene primers. Assay used: immunoSEQ multiplex PCR; TCRdb lists only in-frame clones, some missing. V, J and clone size were drawn from that table, and D and trimming were deduced from the DNA. This table holds some 16,000 clones, 89% found once. Germline V gene sequence: CDR1 LNHNV, CDR2 YYDKDF (reference sequence). The CDR3 consists of 16 residues. After removal of 0 bases from V and 5 bases from J, the junction contained 6 bases not matched to a gene. This TCR was sampled from a human donor in a cohort sampled during active COVID-19. Material for sequencing was peripheral blood. The chain recombines TRBV15 with TRBJ2-1; TRBD2 agrees at 8 bases. CDR3 amino acids: CATSRDVELADNEQFF. CDR3 nucleotides: TGTGCCACCAGCAGAGATGTCGAACTAGCGGACAATGAGCAGTTCTTC.